The rows below give T cell receptor beta chains drawn from one sample of a study of blood T cell repertoires in COVID-19. Repertoires were generated with immunoSEQ multiplex PCR, while TCRdb's copy carries only in-frame clones and drops some. The repertoire has 200,000 to 250,000 clones, about 81% of them found once; the top ten carry about 9%. Sample: PBMCs or T cells enriched from blood (not recorded which). All receptors derive from a man aged 40-49 years who had recovered from COVID-19. Both conserved end residues are part of each CDR3. D genes are given only for firm matches. A clone size is listed for some rows: how often the clone was seen (once, few, many), or a class if it is expanded.

clone_size j_call d_call v_call cdr3_nt cdr3_aa
once TRBJ1-1 . TRBV2 TGTGCCAACAAATTACAGATGAACACTGAAGCTTTCTTT CANKLQMNTEAFF
. TRBJ1-4 . TRBV4-1 TGCGCCAGCAGCCAGACGAGGGGGGGTGGGAATGAAAAACTGTTTTTT CASSQTRGGGNEKLFF
. TRBJ2-1 TRBD1 TRBV5-6 TGTGCCAGCAGCCCGGGACAGGGGATCACTGAGCAGTTCTTC CASSPGQGITEQFF
once TRBJ1-5 . TRBV7-3 TGTGCCAGCAGCTACAGGGAGGGTCGGCGGGCCTTAAGCAATCAGCCCCAGCATTTT CASSYREGRRALSNQPQHF
once TRBJ2-2 TRBD1 TRBV7-8 TGTGCCAGCAGCACGGGGACAGGGAGGGCCGGGGAGCTGTTTTTT CASSTGTGRAGELFF
. TRBJ2-2 . TRBV7-6 TGTGCCAGCAGCTCGACGGCCCCGGTTGGGGGGGCATCGGAGCTGTTTTTT CASSSTAPVGGASELFF
. TRBJ2-1 . TRBV7-2 TGTGCCAGCAGCCTCGCAGAGGTCCTGAATGAGCAGTTCTTC CASSLAEVLNEQFF
. TRBJ2-1 TRBD2 TRBV7-9 TGTGCCAGCCTAAGCCCCGGGACTAGCGGGAAGGATGAGCAGTTCTTC CASLSPGTSGKDEQFF
. TRBJ1-2 TRBD1 TRBV5-4 TGTGCCAGCAGCCCGGGGGACAGATCTAACTATGGCTACACCTTC CASSPGDRSNYGYTF
once TRBJ1-1 TRBD1 TRBV9 TGTGCCAGCAGACGGACAGGGACCACTGAAGCTTTCTTT CASRRTGTTEAFF
. TRBJ2-2 . TRBV9 TGTGCCAGCAGCGTGACGGGACTGAACACCGGGGAGCTGTTTTTT CASSVTGLNTGELFF
. TRBJ2-7 . TRBV6-5 TGTGCCAGCAGTTTGTCCGGCAGGGACTACGAGCAGTACTTC CASSLSGRDYEQYF
. TRBJ2-1 TRBD2 TRBV5-4 TGTGCCAGCAGCATTAGCGGGGGGGGTTCCTACAATGAGCAGTTCTTC CASSISGGGSYNEQFF
. TRBJ1-5 . TRBV21-1 TGTGCCAGCAGCGCATGGGACAGGGTCAATCAGCCCCAGCATTTT CASSAWDRVNQPQHF
. TRBJ1-4 TRBD1 TRBV9 TGTGCCAGCAGCGTAGGGACAGGCCGAGCAACTAATGAAAAACTGTTTTTT CASSVGTGRATNEKLFF
few TRBJ2-6 . TRBV19 TGTGCCAGTACCTTGACAGGCTCTGGGGCCAACGTCCTGACTTTC CASTLTGSGANVLTF
. TRBJ1-2 . TRBV2 TGTGCCAGCGGGGGGGGAGCCAACTATGGCTACACCTTC CASGGGANYGYTF
. TRBJ2-6 TRBD1 TRBV9 TGTGCCAGCAGCGTGGACAGGGTTGGGGCCAACGTCCTGACTTTC CASSVDRVGANVLTF
. TRBJ1-5 . TRBV12-2 TGTGCAAGTCGCTCGGGTGTCCGGGTTTATCAGCCCCAGCATTTT CASRSGVRVYQPQHF
. TRBJ1-2 . TRBV7-9 TGTGCCAGCAGCGCGAACAGGGCGTTAAACTATGGCTACACCTTC CASSANRALNYGYTF
. TRBJ1-2 TRBD1 TRBV11-2 TGTGCCAGCAGCTCCTATATGATCCGGGACAGCTTCTATGGCTACACCTTC CASSSYMIRDSFYGYTF
. TRBJ2-1 . TRBV9 TGTGCCAGCAGCGCCCCTAGCGCGGATGAGCAGTTCTTC CASSAPSADEQFF
. TRBJ1-1 . TRBV5-1 TGCGCCAGCAGCTTATACGGGAGCACTGAAGCTTTCTTT CASSLYGSTEAFF
. TRBJ1-1 TRBD1 TRBV7-9 TGTGCCAGCAGCTTAGGACAGGGGGCAGGAACTGAAGCTTTCTTT CASSLGQGAGTEAFF
. TRBJ2-5 TRBD1 TRBV7-2 TGTGCCAGCAGCTTAGGACAGGGAGAGACCCAGTACTTC CASSLGQGETQYF
. TRBJ2-2 . TRBV5-4 TGTGCCACCGGGGGTAGCGCCGCCGGGGAGCTGTTTTTT CATGGSAAGELFF
. TRBJ1-2 . TRBV30 TGTGCCTGTGAGATTCTTAGGGGGAGTGATGGCTACACCTTC CACEILRGSDGYTF
few TRBJ2-5 . TRBV9 TGTGCCAGCAGCGAGCAGGGCCAAGAGACCCAGTACTTC CASSEQGQETQYF
. TRBJ2-7 TRBD1 TRBV24-1 TGTGCCACCAGTGATACCCGTTGTTGGCCGACGATCAGGGACAGTGCCGAAAACCTCTACGAGCAGTACTTC CATSDTRCWPTIRDSAENLYEQYF
. TRBJ1-4 . TRBV2 TGTGCCAGCAGTGAAGCTTGGGCAGGGGATGAAAAACTGTTTTTT CASSEAWAGDEKLFF
. TRBJ1-1 . TRBV5-6 TGTGCCAGCAGCTTGCGGAGAAAGAACACTGAAGCTTTCTTT CASSLRRKNTEAFF
. TRBJ2-7 TRBD1 TRBV29-1 TGCAGCGTTGTGAGAGGACAGGCATACTACGAGCAGTACTTC CSVVRGQAYYEQYF
. TRBJ2-3 TRBD1 TRBV2 TGTGCCAGCGCCCGACAGGGAAAGAGCACAGATACGCAGTATTTT CASARQGKSTDTQYF
. TRBJ1-2 . TRBV7-2 TGTGCCAGCAGCTTAGGCAGGGACTATGGCTACACCTTC CASSLGRDYGYTF
. TRBJ1-4 TRBD1 TRBV19 TGTGCCAGTAGTACTTCAGGGGGCAGAGAGGAAAAACTGTTTTTT CASSTSGGREEKLFF
. TRBJ2-3 . TRBV2 TGTGCCAGCAGTGAAGGCGGGGCTGGGGCAGATACGCAGTATTTT CASSEGGAGADTQYF
. TRBJ2-7 . TRBV5-1 TGCGCCAGCAGCTTGGTATCCGGGAGTGAGTACGAGCAGTACTTC CASSLVSGSEYEQYF
. TRBJ2-5 . TRBV29-1 TGCAGCGCCACAGGGCGCAGGGGCTCGGAGACCCAGTACTTC CSATGRRGSETQYF
. TRBJ2-1 . TRBV7-9 TGTGCCAGCAGCTCTAAATCCAAGGGCGGGTGGAATGAGCAGTTCTTC CASSSKSKGGWNEQFF
once TRBJ2-3 TRBD1 TRBV24-1 TGTGCCACCAGTGATTTACAGGGGGCAATTAATTCAGATACGCAGTATTTT CATSDLQGAINSDTQYF
. TRBJ1-1 . TRBV11-2 TGTGCCAGCAGCTTTAGTAACACTGAAGCTTTCTTT CASSFSNTEAFF
. TRBJ2-6 TRBD1 TRBV4-1 TGCGCCAGCAGCCAAGTTTTCCAGGGGGCTGGGGCCAACGTCCTGACTTTC CASSQVFQGAGANVLTF
few TRBJ1-1 . TRBV6-1 TGTGCCAGCAGTGAACAGGGGAGAAACACTGAAGCTTTCTTT CASSEQGRNTEAFF
. TRBJ1-5 . TRBV2 TGTGCCAGCAGTGTAGGCAGGGTGGGTCAGCCCCAGCATTTT CASSVGRVGQPQHF
. TRBJ2-7 TRBD2 TRBV7-3 TGTGCCAGCAGCTCAAGCGGGGGGCCGGATGACGAGCAGTACTTC CASSSSGGPDDEQYF
. TRBJ1-1 TRBD1 TRBV18 TGTGCCAGCTCACCCGGGACAGGAATGAACACTGAAGCTTTCTTT CASSPGTGMNTEAFF
. TRBJ2-5 . TRBV5-1 TGCGCCAGCAGCTCCGGGTCCCACGGGGAGACCCAGTACTTC CASSSGSHGETQYF
. TRBJ2-5 . TRBV6-5 TGTGCCAGCAGTTATACGGGAGAGACCCAGTACTTC CASSYTGETQYF
once TRBJ2-3 TRBD2 TRBV7-9 TGTGCCAGCAGTACCGGACTAGCGGGGCTCACAGATACGCAGTATTTT CASSTGLAGLTDTQYF
. TRBJ1-1 . TRBV24-1 TGTGCCACCAGTGATCCGGGGGGGCTGGCTTTCTTT CATSDPGGLAFF
. TRBJ1-2 . TRBV20-1 TGCAGTGCCACGAGCGATAATGGCTACACCTTC CSATSDNGYTF
. TRBJ1-2 . TRBV28 TGTGCCAGCAGTTTACTACAGGACGACTATGGCTACACCTTC CASSLLQDDYGYTF
. TRBJ1-2 . TRBV5-1 TGCGCCAGCAGCTACGACAGGACCTATGGCTACACCTTC CASSYDRTYGYTF
. TRBJ1-4 . TRBV2 TGTGCCAGCAGTGCCCGACAAGCTAATGAAAAACTGTTTTTT CASSARQANEKLFF
. TRBJ1-6 . TRBV5-6 TGTGCCAGCAGCTTGGGGCGGGGGGCACCCCTCCACTTT CASSLGRGAPLHF
. TRBJ1-1 . TRBV5-1 TGCGCCAGCAGCTTGGAATTAGGGTCGCGGGCGGCTGAAGCTTTCTTT CASSLELGSRAAEAFF
. TRBJ1-2 TRBD1 TRBV4-1 TGCGCCAGCAGCCACGGGACAGGGGAAATGGGCTACTATGGCTACACCTTC CASSHGTGEMGYYGYTF
. TRBJ1-6 . TRBV2 TGTGCCAGCGCCCTCCGGGATACCTATAATTCACCCCTCCACTTT CASALRDTYNSPLHF